This is a list of T cell receptor beta chains from one sample in a study of blood T cell repertoires in COVID-19. Profiling relied on immunoSEQ multiplex PCR, and the TCRdb table lists in-frame clones only, not all of them. This sample has roughly 61,000 clones; about 73% occur once, and the top ten carry approximately 15%. The source material was peripheral blood. These receptors originate from a woman in her 70s with acute or convalescent COVID-19. Both conserved end residues are part of each CDR3. The D gene is left open where the match is weak. Part of the rows lack a size; the others show once, few, many or a class for expanded clones.

NA TRBJ1-1 TRBV5-4 TRBD1 15 CASSHGGQPNTEAFF TGTGCCAGCAGCCATGGGGGACAGCCAAACACTGAAGCTTTCTTT
NA TRBJ1-1 TRBV2 NA 12 CARGLGGTEAFF TGTGCCAGGGGTCTCGGGGGGACTGAAGCTTTCTTT
once TRBJ1-2 TRBV5-1 TRBD1 16 CASSPAGGQGGYGYTF TGCGCCAGCAGCCCCGCCGGAGGACAGGGCGGCTATGGCTACACCTTC
once TRBJ1-1 TRBV24-1 NA 12 CATSDLDTEAFF TGTGCCACCAGTGACCTCGACACTGAAGCTTTCTTT
few TRBJ1-1 TRBV19 TRBD1 12 CASSGAQGATFF TGTGCCAGTAGTGGGGCCCAGGGGGCGACTTTCTTT
NA TRBJ2-1 TRBV3-1/TRBV3-2 TRBD2 15 CASSQIKRGYNEQFF TGTGCCAGCAGCCAAATAAAGCGGGGTTACAATGAGCAGTTCTTC
NA TRBJ2-1 TRBV12-5 TRBD1 16 CASGPARDRVKDEQFF TGTGCTAGTGGTCCTGCGAGGGACAGGGTTAAGGATGAGCAGTTCTTC
NA TRBJ2-7 TRBV29-1 NA 12 CSASPGTYEQYF TGCAGCGCGTCGCCGGGGACCTACGAGCAGTACTTC
NA TRBJ1-5 TRBV19 TRBD1 15 CASSPGTGKDQPQHF TGTGCCAGTAGTCCCGGGACAGGGAAGGATCAGCCCCAGCATTTT
once TRBJ2-2 TRBV2 NA 12 CASSEQDGELFF TGTGCCAGCAGTGAACAGGATGGGGAGCTGTTTTTT
NA TRBJ1-5 TRBV4-1 TRBD1 15 CASSQTDRENQPQHF TGCGCCAGCAGCCAAACGGACAGGGAAAATCAGCCCCAGCATTTT
NA TRBJ1-6 TRBV9 TRBD1 15 CASSVDHRGSSPLHF TGTGCCAGCAGCGTAGATCACAGGGGATCGTCACCCCTCCACTTT
NA TRBJ1-1 TRBV5-1 NA 14 CASRLTGMNTEAFF TGCGCCAGCAGACTAACAGGGATGAACACTGAAGCTTTCTTT
NA TRBJ1-6 TRBV7-3 TRBD1 15 CASSLNGQVNSPLHF TGTGCCAGCAGCTTAAATGGACAGGTTAATTCACCCCTCCACTTT
NA TRBJ1-6 TRBV5-8 TRBD1 15 CASNQGDFRDSPLHF TGTGCCAGCAACCAGGGGGACTTTAGGGATTCACCCCTCCACTTT
NA TRBJ2-3 TRBV4-2 TRBD2 16 CASSQDLAGGLGAQYF TGTGCCAGCAGCCAAGATCTAGCGGGGGGGCTGGGAGCGCAGTATTTT
few TRBJ1-4 TRBV3-1/TRBV3-2 TRBD1 18 CASSQGDYNGQGNEKLFF TGTGCCAGCAGCCAAGGGGATTATAACGGACAGGGGAATGAAAAACTGTTTTTT
medium-sized TRBJ2-7 TRBV4-2 NA 15 CASSPRLGHRYEQYF TGTGCCAGCAGCCCCCGACTAGGCCACCGCTACGAGCAGTACTTC
few TRBJ2-3 TRBV7-9 TRBD1 14 CASTTSDRGDTQYF TGTGCCAGCACCACCTCCGACAGGGGGGATACGCAGTATTTT
NA TRBJ1-1 TRBV15 NA 14 CATSTMIRGTEAFF TGTGCCACCAGCACAATGATACGGGGCACTGAAGCTTTCTTT
NA TRBJ1-1 TRBV7-9 NA 12 CASSRTFPEAFF TGTGCCAGCAGCCGGACATTTCCTGAAGCTTTCTTT
few TRBJ1-1 TRBV19 NA 17 CACYPGEGYTGNTEAFF TGTGCCTGCTACCCGGGTGAGGGTTATACCGGGAACACTGAAGCTTTCTTT
NA TRBJ2-3 TRBV7-6 TRBD2 18 CASSLGLAGASSTDTQYF TGTGCCAGCAGCTTAGGACTAGCGGGGGCCTCTAGCACAGATACGCAGTATTTT
NA TRBJ1-1 TRBV10-3 NA 11 CAISPQSEAFF TGTGCCATCAGCCCCCAATCTGAAGCTTTCTTT
NA TRBJ2-5 TRBV24-1 TRBD1 15 CATSDPRQGQETQYF TGTGCCACCAGTGATCCCCGACAGGGACAAGAGACCCAGTACTTC
NA TRBJ2-2 TRBV9 TRBD1 18 CASSVGAGGDLNTGELFF TGTGCCAGCAGCGTAGGTGCAGGGGGCGATCTGAACACCGGGGAGCTGTTTTTT
NA TRBJ1-2 TRBV15 TRBD1 15 CATSRDRRTGYGYTF TGTGCCACCAGCAGAGATCGGAGGACAGGGTATGGCTACACCTTC
few TRBJ2-6 TRBV7-8 TRBD1 20 CASSHGFWDSLLSGANVLTF TGTGCCAGCAGCCACGGGTTCTGGGACAGCCTACTCTCTGGGGCCAACGTCCTGACTTTC
NA TRBJ1-1 TRBV7-9 TRBD1 15 CASSLNTGVSTEAFF TGTGCCAGCAGCTTAAATACAGGGGTGAGCACTGAAGCTTTCTTT
NA TRBJ2-2 TRBV7-3 NA 14 CATSRGVNTGELFF TGTGCCACCTCGCGCGGGGTGAACACCGGGGAGCTGTTTTTT